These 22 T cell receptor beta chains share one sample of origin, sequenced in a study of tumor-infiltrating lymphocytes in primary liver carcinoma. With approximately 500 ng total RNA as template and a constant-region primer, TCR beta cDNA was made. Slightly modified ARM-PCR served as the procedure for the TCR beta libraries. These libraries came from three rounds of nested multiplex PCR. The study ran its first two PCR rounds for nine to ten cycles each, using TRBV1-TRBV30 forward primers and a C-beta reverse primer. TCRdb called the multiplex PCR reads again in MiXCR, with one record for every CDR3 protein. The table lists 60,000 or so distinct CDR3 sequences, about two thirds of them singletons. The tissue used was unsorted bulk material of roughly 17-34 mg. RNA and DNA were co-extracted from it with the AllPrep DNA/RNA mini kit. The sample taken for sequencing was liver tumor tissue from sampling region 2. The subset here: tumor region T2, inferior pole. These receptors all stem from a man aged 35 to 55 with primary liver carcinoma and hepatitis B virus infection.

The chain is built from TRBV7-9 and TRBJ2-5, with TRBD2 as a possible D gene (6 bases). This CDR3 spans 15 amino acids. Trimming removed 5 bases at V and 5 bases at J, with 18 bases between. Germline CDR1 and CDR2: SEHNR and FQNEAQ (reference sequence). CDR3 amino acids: CASSSRKGLQETQYF. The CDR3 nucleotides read TGTGCCAGCAGCAGCAGGAAGGGACTCCAGGAGACCCAGTACTTC.

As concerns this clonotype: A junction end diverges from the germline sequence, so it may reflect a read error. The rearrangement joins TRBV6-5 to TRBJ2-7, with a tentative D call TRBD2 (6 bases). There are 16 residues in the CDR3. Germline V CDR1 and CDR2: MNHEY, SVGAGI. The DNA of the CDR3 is TGTGCCAGCAGTTACTCGCTATGTGGGAGGCCCTACGAGCAGTGCTTC. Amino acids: CASSYSLCGRPYEQCF.

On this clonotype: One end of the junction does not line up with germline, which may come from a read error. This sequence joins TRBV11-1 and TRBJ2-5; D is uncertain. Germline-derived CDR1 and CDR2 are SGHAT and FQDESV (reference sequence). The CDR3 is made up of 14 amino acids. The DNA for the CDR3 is TGTGCCAGCAGCTTTAACCGCGAGCAGGAGACCCAGTACTTT. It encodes CASSFNREQETQYF.

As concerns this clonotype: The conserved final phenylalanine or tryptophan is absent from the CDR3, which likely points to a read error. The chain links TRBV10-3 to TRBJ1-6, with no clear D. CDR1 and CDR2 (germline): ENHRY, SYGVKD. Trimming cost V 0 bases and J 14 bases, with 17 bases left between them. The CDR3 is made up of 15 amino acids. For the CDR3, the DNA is TGTGCCATCAGTGAGTCTGAGGTGACGAATACAGCCCTCCACGTT. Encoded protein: CAISESEVTNTALHV.

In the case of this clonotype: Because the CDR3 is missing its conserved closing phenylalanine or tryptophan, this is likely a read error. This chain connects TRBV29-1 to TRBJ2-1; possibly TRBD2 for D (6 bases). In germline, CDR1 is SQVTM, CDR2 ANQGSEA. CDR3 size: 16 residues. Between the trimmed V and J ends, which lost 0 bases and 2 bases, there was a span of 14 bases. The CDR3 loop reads CSVEDSGGTTYNEQFS. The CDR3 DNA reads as TGCAGCGTTGAAGATTCTGGCGGGACCACCTACAATGAGCAGTTCTCC.

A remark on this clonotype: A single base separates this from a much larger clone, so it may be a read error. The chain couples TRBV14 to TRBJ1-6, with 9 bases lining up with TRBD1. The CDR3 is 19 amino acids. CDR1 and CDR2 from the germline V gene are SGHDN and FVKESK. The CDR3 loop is CASSPRPFGTGTGNSSLHF. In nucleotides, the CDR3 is TGTGCCAGCAGCCCGCGGCCATTTGGGACAGGGACCGGTAATTCATCCCTCCACTTT.

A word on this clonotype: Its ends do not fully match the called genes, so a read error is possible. The CDR3 coding sequence is TGTGCCAGCAGCCAGCGGGGACTGTACATTGAGCAGTTCTTC. Protein product: CASSQRGLYIEQFF. V and J are TRBV4-2 and TRBJ2-1, with D tentatively TRBD2 (6 bases). CDR1 and CDR2 from the germline V gene are LGHNA and YNFKEQ. This CDR3 is 14 amino acids long.

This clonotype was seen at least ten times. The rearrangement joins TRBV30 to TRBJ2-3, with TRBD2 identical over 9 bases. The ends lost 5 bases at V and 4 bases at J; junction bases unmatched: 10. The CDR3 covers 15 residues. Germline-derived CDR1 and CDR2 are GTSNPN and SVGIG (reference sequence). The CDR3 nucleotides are TGTGCCTGGTTTCGGGCGGGAGGGCCAGCAGATACGCAGTATTTT. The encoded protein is CAWFRAGGPADTQYF.

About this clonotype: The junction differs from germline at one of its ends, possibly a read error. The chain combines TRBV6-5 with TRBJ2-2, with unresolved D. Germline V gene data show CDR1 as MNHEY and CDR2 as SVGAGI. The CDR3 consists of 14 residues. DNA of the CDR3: TGTGCCAGCAGTTACGCACTGAGCACCGTGGAGCTGTTTTTT. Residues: CASSYALSTVELFF.

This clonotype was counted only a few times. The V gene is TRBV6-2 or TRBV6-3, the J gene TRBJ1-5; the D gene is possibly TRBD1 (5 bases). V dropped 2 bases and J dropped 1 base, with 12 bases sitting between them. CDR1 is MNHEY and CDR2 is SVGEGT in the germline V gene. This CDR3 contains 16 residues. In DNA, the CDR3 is TGTGCCAGCAGTTACCGACCAGACAGAAGCAATCAGCCCCAGCATTTT. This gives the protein CASSYRPDRSNQPQHF.

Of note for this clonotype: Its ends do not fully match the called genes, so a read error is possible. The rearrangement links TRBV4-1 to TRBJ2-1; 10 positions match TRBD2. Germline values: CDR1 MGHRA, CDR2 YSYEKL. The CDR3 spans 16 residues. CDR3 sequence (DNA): TGTGCCAGCAGCCAAGAGGCTAGCGGGAGTATGGGCGAGCAGATCTTC. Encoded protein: CASSQEASGSMGEQIF.

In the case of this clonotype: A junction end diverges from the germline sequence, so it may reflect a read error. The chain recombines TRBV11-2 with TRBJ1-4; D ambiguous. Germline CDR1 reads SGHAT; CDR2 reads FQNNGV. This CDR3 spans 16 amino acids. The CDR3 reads CACSKAPGGTNEKLFF. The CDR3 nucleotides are TGTGCCTGCAGTAAGGCTCCAGGAGGAACAAATGAAAAACTGTTTTTC.

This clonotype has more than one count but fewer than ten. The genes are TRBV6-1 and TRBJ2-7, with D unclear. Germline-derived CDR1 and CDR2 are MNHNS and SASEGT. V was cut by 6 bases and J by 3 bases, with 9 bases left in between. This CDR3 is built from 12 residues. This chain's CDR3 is CASRLQIYEQYF. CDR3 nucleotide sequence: TGTGCCAGCAGATTACAGATCTACGAGCAGTACTTC.

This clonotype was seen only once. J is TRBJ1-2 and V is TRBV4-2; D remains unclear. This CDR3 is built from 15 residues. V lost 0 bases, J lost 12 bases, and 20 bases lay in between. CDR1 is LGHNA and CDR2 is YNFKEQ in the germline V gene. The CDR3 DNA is TGTGCCAGCAGCCAAGATATGGGCATGGGTGGTAGCCACACCTTC. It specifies CASSQDMGMGGSHTF.

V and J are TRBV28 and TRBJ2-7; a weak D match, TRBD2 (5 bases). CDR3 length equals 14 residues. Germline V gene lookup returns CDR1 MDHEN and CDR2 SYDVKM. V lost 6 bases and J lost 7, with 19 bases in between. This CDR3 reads CASRRESRTGEQYF. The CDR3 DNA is TGTGCCAGCAGACGAGAATCAAGGACGGGGGAGCAGTACTTC.

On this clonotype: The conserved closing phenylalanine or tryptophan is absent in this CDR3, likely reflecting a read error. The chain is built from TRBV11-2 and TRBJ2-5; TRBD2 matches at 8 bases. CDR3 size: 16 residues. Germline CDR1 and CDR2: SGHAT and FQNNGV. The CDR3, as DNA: TGTGCCTGCAGCCAAACTCCTGGCGGGGGGAAAGAGATCCAGTACTCT. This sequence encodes CACSQTPGGGKEIQYS.

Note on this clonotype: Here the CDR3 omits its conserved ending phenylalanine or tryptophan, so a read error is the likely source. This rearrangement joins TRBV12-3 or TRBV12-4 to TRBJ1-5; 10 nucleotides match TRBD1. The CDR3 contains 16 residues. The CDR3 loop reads CASSSRTGGINQSQHS. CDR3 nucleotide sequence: TGTGCCAGCAGTTCGAGGACAGGGGGTATCAATCAGTCCCAGCATTCT.

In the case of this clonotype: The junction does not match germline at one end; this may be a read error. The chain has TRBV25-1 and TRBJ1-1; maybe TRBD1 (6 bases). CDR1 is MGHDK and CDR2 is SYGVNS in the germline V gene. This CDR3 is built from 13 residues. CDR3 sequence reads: CVSRGPSNTEAFF. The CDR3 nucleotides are TGTGTCAGCAGGGGACCCTCGAACACTGAAGCCTTCTTT. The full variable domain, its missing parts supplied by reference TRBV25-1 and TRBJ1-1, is EADIYQTPRYLVIGTGKKITLECSQTMGHDKMYWYQQDPGMELHLIHYSYGVNSTEKGDLSSESTVSRIRTEHFPLTLESARPSHTSQYLCVSRGPSNTEAFFGQGTRLTVV.

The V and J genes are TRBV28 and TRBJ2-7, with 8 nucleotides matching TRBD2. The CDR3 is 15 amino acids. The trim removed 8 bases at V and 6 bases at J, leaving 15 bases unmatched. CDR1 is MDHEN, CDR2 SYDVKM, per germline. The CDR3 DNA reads TGTGCCAGCGGTCCCATGACTAGCGTGGAATCCGAGCAGTACTTC. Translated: CASGPMTSVESEQYF.

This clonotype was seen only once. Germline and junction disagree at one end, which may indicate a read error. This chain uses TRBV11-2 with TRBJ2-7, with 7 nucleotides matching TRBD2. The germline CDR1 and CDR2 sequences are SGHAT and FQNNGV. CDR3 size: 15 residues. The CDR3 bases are TGTGCCAGCAGTGGGGGACGGGGGGTTGTGCACGAACAGTACTTC. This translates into CASSGGRGVVHEQYF.

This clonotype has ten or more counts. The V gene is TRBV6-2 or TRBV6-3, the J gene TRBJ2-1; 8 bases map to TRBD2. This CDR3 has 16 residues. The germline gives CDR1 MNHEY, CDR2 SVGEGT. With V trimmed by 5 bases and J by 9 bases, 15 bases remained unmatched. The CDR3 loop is CASSAAAGGAVSEQFF. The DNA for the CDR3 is TGTGCCAGCAGTGCTGCTGCGGGAGGTGCAGTCAGTGAGCAGTTCTTC.

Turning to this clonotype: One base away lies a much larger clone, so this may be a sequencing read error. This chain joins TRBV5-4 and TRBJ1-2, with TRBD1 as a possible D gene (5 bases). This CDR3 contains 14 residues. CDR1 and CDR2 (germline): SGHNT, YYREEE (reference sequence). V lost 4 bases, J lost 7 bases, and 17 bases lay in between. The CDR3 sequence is CASSTDISSSGYTF. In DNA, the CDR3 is TGTGCCAGCAGCACGGACATTTCCTCTAGTGGCTACACCTTC.